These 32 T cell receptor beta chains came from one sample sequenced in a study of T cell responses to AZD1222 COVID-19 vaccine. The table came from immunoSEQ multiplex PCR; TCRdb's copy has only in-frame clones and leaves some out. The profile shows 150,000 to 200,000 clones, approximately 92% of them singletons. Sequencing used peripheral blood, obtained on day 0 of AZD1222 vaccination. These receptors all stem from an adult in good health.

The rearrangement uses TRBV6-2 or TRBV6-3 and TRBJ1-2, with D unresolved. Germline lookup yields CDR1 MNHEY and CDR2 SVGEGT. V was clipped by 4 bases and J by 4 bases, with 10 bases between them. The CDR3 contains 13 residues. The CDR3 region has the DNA TGTGCCAGCAGTTCTCGAGGTACCTATGGCTACACCTTC. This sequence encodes CASSSRGTYGYTF.

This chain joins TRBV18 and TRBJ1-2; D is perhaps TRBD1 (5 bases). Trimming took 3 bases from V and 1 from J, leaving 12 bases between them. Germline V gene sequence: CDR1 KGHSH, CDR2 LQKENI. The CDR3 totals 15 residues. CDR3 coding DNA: TGTGCCAGCTCACCTGGGGCAGAAGTTAACTATGGCTACACCTTC. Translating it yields CASSPGAEVNYGYTF.

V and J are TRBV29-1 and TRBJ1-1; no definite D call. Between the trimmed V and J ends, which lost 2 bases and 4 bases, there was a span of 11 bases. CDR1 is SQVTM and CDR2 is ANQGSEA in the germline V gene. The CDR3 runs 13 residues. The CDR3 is CSVERAAGTEAFF. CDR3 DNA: TGCAGCGTTGAACGGGCGGCGGGCACTGAAGCTTTCTTT. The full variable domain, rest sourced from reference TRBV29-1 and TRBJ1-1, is SAVISQKPSRDICQRGTSLTIQCQVDSQVTMMFWYRQQPGQSLTLIATANQGSEATYESGFVIDKFPISRPNLTFSTLTVSNMSPEDSSIYLCSVERAAGTEAFFGQGTRLTVV.

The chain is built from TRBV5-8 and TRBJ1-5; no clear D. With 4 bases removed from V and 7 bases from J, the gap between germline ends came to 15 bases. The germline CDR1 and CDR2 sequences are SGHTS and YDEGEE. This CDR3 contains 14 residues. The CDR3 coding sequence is TGTGCCAGCAGCCCGGGTATGGGGAACCAGCCCCAGCATTTT. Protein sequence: CASSPGMGNQPQHF.

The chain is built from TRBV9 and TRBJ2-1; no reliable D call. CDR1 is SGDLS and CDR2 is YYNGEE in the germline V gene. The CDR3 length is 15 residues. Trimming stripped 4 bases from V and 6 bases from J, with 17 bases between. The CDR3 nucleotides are TGTGCCAGCAGCACGTCTAAGGAGCGCACCAATGAGCAGTTCTTC. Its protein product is CASSTSKERTNEQFF.

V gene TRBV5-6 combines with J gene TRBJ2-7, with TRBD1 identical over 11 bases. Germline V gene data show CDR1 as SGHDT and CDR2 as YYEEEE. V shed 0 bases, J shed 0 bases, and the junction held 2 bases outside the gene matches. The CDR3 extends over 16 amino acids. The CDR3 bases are TGTGCCAGCAGCTTGGATGGACAGGGGGCCTCCTACGAGCAGTACGTC. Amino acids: CASSLDGQGASYEQYV.

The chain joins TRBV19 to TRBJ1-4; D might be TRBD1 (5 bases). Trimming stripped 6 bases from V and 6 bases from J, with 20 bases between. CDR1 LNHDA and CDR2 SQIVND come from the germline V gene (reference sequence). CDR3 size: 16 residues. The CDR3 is CASRDDLQARDEKLFF. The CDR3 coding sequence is TGTGCCAGTAGGGATGACCTACAGGCCCGAGATGAAAAACTGTTTTTT.

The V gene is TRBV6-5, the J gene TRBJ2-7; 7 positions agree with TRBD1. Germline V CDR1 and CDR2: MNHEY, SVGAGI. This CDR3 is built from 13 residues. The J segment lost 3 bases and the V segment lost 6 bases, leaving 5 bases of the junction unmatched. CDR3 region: CASSLQGIYEQYF. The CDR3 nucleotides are TGTGCCAGCAGCCTACAGGGGATCTACGAGCAGTACTTC.

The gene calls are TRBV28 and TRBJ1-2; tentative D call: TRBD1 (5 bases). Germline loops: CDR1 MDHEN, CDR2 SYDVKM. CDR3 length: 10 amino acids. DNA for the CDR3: TGTGCTTGGGGGGGGGAGGGCTACACCTTC. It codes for CAWGGEGYTF.

The CDR3 here is CASGGSSADSYEQYF. The CDR3 DNA is TGCGCCAGCGGGGGGTCTTCGGCGGATTCCTACGAGCAGTACTTC. This chain joins TRBV10-1 and TRBJ2-7; D might be TRBD2 (6 bases). The CDR3 totals 15 residues. Germline loops: CDR1 WNHNN, CDR2 SYGVQD (reference sequence). Trimming took off 8 bases at V and 1 base at J, with 18 bases between the two ends.

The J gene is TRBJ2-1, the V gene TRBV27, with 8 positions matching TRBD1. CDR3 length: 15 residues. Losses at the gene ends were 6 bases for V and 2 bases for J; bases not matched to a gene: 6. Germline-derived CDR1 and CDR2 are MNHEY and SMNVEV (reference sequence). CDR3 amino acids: CASSRQGHPYNEQFF. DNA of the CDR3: TGTGCCAGCAGCCGACAGGGGCACCCCTACAATGAGCAGTTCTTC.

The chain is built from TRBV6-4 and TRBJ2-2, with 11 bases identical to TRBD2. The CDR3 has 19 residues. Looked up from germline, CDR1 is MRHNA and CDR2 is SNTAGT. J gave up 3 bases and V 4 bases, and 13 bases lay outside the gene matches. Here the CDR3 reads CASSASSVAGGPDTGELFF. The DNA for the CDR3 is TGTGCCAGCAGTGCCTCTTCGGTAGCGGGGGGGCCGGACACCGGGGAGCTGTTTTTT.

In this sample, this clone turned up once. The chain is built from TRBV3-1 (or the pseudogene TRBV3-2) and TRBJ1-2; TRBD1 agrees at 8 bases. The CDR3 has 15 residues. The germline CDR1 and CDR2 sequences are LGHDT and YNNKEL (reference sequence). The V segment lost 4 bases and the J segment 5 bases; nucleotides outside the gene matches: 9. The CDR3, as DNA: TGTGCCAGCAGCCCAGGACAGGGTGGCTCATATGGCTACACCTTC. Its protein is CASSPGQGGSYGYTF.

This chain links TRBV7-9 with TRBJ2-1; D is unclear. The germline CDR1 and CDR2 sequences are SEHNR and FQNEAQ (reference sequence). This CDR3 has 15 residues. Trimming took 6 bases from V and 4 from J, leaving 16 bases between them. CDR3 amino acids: CASSPIITAYNEQFF. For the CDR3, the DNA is TGTGCCAGCAGTCCAATTATAACGGCTTACAATGAGCAGTTCTTC. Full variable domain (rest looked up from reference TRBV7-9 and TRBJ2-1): DTGVSQNPRHKITKRGQNVTFRCDPISEHNRLYWYRQTLGQGPEFLTYFQNEAQLEKSRLLSDRFSAERPKGSFSTLEIQRTEQGDSAMYLCASSPIITAYNEQFFGPGTRLTVL.

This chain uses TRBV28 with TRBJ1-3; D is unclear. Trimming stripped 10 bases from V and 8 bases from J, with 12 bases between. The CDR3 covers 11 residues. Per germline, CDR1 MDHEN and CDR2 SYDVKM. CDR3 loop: CATNPGDTIYF. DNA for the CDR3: TGTGCCACCAACCCCGGGGACACCATATATTTT.

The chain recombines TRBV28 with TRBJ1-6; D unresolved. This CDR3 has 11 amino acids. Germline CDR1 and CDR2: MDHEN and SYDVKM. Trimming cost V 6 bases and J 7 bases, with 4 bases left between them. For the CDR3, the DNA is TGTGCCAGCAGGAAAAATTCACCCCTCCACTTT. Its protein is CASRKNSPLHF.

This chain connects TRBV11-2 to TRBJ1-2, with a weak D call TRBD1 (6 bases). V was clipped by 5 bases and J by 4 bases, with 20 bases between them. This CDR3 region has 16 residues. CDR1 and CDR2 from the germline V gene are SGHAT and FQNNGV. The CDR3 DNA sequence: TGTGCCAGCAGCCCGACCTTAAGGGGGGCCTCCTATGGCTACACCTTC. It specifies CASSPTLRGASYGYTF.

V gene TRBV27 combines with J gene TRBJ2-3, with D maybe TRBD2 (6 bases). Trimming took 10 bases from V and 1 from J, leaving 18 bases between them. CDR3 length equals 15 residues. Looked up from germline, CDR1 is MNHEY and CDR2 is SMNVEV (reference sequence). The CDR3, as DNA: TGTGCCACCAGCTGGGGGACGGGGGGCACAGATACGCAGTATTTT. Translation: CATSWGTGGTDTQYF.

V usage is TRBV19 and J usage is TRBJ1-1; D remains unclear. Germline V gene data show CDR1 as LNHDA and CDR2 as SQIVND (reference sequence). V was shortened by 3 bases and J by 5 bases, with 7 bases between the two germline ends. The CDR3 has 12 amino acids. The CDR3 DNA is TGTGCCAGTAGTATGTTAAGAACTGAAGCTTTCTTT. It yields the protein CASSMLRTEAFF. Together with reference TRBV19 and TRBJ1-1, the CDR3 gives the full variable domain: DGGITQSPKYLFRKEGQNVTLSCEQNLNHDAMYWYRQDPGQGLRLIYYSQIVNDFQKGDIAEGYSVSREKKESFPLTVTSAQKNPTAFYLCASSMLRTEAFFGQGTRLTVV.

The DNA for the CDR3 is TGTGCCAGCAGCCTGACAGGGCAGGGGACTGAAGCTTTCTTT. It translates to CASSLTGQGTEAFF. The chain employs TRBV3-1 (or the pseudogene TRBV3-2) and TRBJ1-1; 7 nucleotides line up with TRBD1. The V segment lost 4 bases and the J segment 5 bases; nucleotides outside the gene matches: 7. Per the germline V gene, CDR1 is LGHDT and CDR2 is YNNKEL (reference sequence). The CDR3 is made up of 14 amino acids.

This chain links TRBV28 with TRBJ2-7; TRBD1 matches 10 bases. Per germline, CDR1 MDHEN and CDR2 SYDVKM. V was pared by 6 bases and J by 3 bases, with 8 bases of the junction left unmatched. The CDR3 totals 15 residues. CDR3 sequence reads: CASRSDRGLDYEQYV. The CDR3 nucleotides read TGTGCCAGCAGATCTGACAGGGGGCTCGACTACGAGCAGTACGTC.

The CDR3 loop is CASNVLGVFTEAFF. The CDR3 region has the DNA TGTGCCAGCAACGTCCTTGGGGTTTTCACTGAAGCTTTCTTT. This rearrangement joins TRBV7-2 to TRBJ1-1; D is ambiguous. The CDR3 runs to 14 residues. Per germline, CDR1 SGHTA and CDR2 FQGNSA. V dropped 7 bases and J dropped 4 bases, with 16 bases sitting between them.

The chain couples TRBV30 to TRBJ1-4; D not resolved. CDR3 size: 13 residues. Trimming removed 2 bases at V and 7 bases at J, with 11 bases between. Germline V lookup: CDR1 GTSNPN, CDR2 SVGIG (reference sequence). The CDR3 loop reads CAWSKGRSEKLFF. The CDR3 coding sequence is TGTGCCTGGAGTAAAGGACGCAGTGAAAAACTGTTTTTT.

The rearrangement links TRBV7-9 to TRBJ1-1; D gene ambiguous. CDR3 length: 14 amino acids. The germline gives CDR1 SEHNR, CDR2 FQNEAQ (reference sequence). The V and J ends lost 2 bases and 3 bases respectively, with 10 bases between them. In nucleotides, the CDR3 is TGTGCCAGCAGCTTAATGGTTCGGGACACTGAAGCTTTCTTT. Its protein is CASSLMVRDTEAFF.

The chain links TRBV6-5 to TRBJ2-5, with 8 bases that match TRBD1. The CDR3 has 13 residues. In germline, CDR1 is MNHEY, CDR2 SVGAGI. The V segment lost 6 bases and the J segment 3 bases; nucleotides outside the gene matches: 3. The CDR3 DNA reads TGTGCCAGCAGGGACAGGGTAGAAGAGACCCAGTACTTC. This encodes CASRDRVEETQYF.

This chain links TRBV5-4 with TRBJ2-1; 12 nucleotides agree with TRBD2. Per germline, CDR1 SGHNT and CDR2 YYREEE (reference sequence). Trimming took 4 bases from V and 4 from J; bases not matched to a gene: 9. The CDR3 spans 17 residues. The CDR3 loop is CASSRALAGGRYNEQFF. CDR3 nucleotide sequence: TGTGCCAGCAGCCGGGCACTAGCGGGGGGACGGTACAATGAGCAGTTCTTC.

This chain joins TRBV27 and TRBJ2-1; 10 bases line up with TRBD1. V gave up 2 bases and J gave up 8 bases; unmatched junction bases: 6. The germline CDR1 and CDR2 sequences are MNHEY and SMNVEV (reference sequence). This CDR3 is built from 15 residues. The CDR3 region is CASSLRTGGMDEQFF. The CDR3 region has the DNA TGTGCCAGCAGTTTACGGACAGGGGGGATGGATGAGCAGTTCTTC.

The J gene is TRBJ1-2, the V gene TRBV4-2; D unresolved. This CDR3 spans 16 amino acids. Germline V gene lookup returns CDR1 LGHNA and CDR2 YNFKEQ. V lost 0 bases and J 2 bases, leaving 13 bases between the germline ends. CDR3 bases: TGTGCCAGCAGCCAAGAAATTGGCAGCTTCAACTATGGCTACACCTTC. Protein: CASSQEIGSFNYGYTF.

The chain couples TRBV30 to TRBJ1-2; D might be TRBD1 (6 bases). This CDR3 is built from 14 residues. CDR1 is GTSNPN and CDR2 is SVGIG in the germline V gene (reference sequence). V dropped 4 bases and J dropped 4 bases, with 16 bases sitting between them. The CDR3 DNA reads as TGTGCCTGGACCTCCCCCAGGGGTAGCTATGGCTACACCTTC. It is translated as CAWTSPRGSYGYTF.

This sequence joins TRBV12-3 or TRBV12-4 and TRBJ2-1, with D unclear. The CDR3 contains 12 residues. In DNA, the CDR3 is TGTGCTAGCCAGACGGCTTACAATGAGCAGTTCTTC. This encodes CASQTAYNEQFF.

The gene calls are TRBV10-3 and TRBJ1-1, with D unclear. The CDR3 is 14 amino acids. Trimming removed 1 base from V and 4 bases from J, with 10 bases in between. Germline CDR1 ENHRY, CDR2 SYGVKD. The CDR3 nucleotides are TGTGCCATCAGTGAGTTGAGGGAGAGCACTGAAGCTTTCTTT. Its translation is CAISELRESTEAFF.

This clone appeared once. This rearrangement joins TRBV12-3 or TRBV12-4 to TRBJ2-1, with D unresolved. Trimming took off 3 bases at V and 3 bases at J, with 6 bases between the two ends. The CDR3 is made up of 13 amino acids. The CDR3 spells CASSFGFYNEQFF. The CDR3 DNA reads TGTGCCAGCAGTTTCGGGTTCTACAATGAGCAGTTCTTC.